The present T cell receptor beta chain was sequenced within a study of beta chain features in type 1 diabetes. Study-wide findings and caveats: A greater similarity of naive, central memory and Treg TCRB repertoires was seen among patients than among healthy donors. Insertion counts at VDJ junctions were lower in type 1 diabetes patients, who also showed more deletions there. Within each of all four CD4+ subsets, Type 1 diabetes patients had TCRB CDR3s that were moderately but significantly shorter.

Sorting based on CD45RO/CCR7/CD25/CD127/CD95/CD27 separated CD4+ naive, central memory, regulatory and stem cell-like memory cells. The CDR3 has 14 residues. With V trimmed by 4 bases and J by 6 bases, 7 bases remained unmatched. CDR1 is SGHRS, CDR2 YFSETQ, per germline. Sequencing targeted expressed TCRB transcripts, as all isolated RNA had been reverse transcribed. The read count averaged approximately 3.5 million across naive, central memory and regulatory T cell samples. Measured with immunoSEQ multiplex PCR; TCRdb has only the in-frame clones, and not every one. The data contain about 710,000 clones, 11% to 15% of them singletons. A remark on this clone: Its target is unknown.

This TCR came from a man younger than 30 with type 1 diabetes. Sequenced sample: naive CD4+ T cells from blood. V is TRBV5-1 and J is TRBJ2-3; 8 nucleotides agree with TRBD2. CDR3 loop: CASSEGLADDTQYF. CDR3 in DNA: TGCGCCAGCAGCGAAGGACTAGCTGATGATACGCAGTATTTT.